These 26 T cell receptor beta chains share one sample of origin, sequenced in a study of T cells in tuberculosis. Only in-frame clones appear in the TCRdb table, and some are missing; sequencing was by immunoSEQ multiplex PCR. The data hold around 39,000 clones, with more than 85% observed a single time. Input material: PBMCs. The receptor set was obtained from a donor between 10 and 35 years old with latent tuberculosis or without tuberculosis infection.

The gene calls are TRBV19 and TRBJ1-2; D is unclear. CDR3 length equals 15 residues. The V end was cut by 1 base, the J end by 6 bases, with 15 bases between. Germline V gene sequence: CDR1 LNHDA, CDR2 SQIVND (reference sequence). The CDR3 nucleotides read TGTGCCAGTAGTATAGGGTTACGGGAGGAAGATGGCTACACCTTC. Translating it yields CASSIGLREEDGYTF.

The chain uses TRBV4-1 and TRBJ1-6; tentative D call: TRBD1 (5 bases). This CDR3 spans 17 amino acids. Germline-derived CDR1 and CDR2 are MGHRA and YSYEKL. The ends were cut back, 0 bases at V and 0 bases at J, with 9 bases in the middle. The CDR3 DNA sequence: TGCGCCAGCAGCCAAGATTCCGACAGCTCCTATAATTCACCCCTCCACTTT. It yields the protein CASSQDSDSSYNSPLHF.

The rearrangement uses TRBV9 and TRBJ2-1; D remains ambiguous. Germline V CDR1 and CDR2: SGDLS, YYNGEE. The CDR3 loop spans 13 amino acids. Trimming removed 1 base at V and 6 bases at J, with 8 bases between. In nucleotides, the CDR3 is TGTGCCAGCAGCGTAATTACTCCCAATGAGCAGTTCTTC. This codes for CASSVITPNEQFF.

The V gene is TRBV4-2, the J gene TRBJ1-2, with unresolved D. The CDR3 has 16 residues. The ends were cut back, 0 bases at V and 5 bases at J, with 16 bases in the middle. Germline lookup yields CDR1 LGHNA and CDR2 YNFKEQ. CDR3 DNA sequence: TGTGCCAGCAGCCAAGACATCGCGGCGGGAACATATGGCTACACCTTC. Residues: CASSQDIAAGTYGYTF.

V and J are TRBV29-1 and TRBJ1-1, with D perhaps TRBD1 (5 bases). Germline CDR1 is SQVTM and CDR2 is ANQGSEA. The CDR3 has 16 residues. V was shortened by 4 bases and J by 2 bases, with 20 bases between the two germline ends. CDR3 bases: TGCAGCGTTGGCGGCAGGGTCGGGAGACCAAACACTGAAGCTTTCTTT. It specifies CSVGGRVGRPNTEAFF.

This rearrangement joins TRBV14 to TRBJ1-6, with no clear D. The length of the CDR3 is 18 residues. V dropped 2 bases and J dropped 0 bases, with 14 bases sitting between them. Germline V gives CDR1 SGHDN, CDR2 FVKESK. Here the CDR3 reads CASSQIQFPGSYNSPLHF. The CDR3 region has the DNA TGTGCCAGCAGCCAAATACAGTTTCCAGGCTCCTATAATTCACCCCTCCACTTT. The full variable domain, rest sourced from reference TRBV14 and TRBJ1-6, is EAGVTQFPSHSVIEKGQTVTLRCDPISGHDNLYWYRRVMGKEIKFLLHFVKESKQDESGMPNNRFLAERTGGTYSTLKVQPAELEDSGVYFCASSQIQFPGSYNSPLHFGNGTRLTVT.

Turning to this clone: One end of the junction varies from germline; a read error may be responsible. The gene calls are TRBV25-1 and TRBJ1-2; D unclear. CDR3 length: 11 amino acids. Germline V gene lookup returns CDR1 MGHDK and CDR2 SYGVNS. CDR3 in amino acids: CASSEYGRTHF. CDR3 coding DNA: TGTGCCAGCAGTGAATATGGGAGGACCCACTTC.

The V call is TRBV10-3, the J call TRBJ1-2, with 7 bases aligning to TRBD1. The CDR3 is 11 residues long. Germline V gene lookup returns CDR1 ENHRY and CDR2 SYGVKD. V shed 8 bases and J 6 bases; nucleotides not matched to a gene: 3. Written as DNA, the CDR3 is TGTGCCATCGGGGACAGAGATGGCTACACCTTC. This gives the protein CAIGDRDGYTF.

By share of the sample, this clone is medium-sized. The gene calls are TRBV14 and TRBJ1-2; no clear D gene. This CDR3 spans 13 amino acids. Trimming cost V 0 bases and J 7 bases, with 9 bases left between them. Germline V gene sequence: CDR1 SGHDN, CDR2 FVKESK. CDR3 nucleotide sequence: TGTGCCAGCAGCCAAGACAGGTGGCGTGGCTACACCTTC. Residues: CASSQDRWRGYTF. Based on the CDR3 plus reference TRBV14 and TRBJ1-2, the full variable domain is EAGVTQFPSHSVIEKGQTVTLRCDPISGHDNLYWYRRVMGKEIKFLLHFVKESKQDESGMPNNRFLAERTGGTYSTLKVQPAELEDSGVYFCASSQDRWRGYTFGSGTRLTVV.

The chain joins TRBV19 to TRBJ1-2; 7 bases are shared with TRBD1. Germline V gene data show CDR1 as LNHDA and CDR2 as SQIVND (reference sequence). This CDR3 has 15 amino acids. J gave up 5 bases and V 3 bases, and 9 bases lay outside the gene matches. As DNA, the CDR3 is TGTGCCAGTAGTATTCATCTGGACAGGAGTTATGGCTACACCTTC. Translation gives CASSIHLDRSYGYTF. Full variable domain (missing parts from reference TRBV19 and TRBJ1-2): DGGITQSPKYLFRKEGQNVTLSCEQNLNHDAMYWYRQDPGQGLRLIYYSQIVNDFQKGDIAEGYSVSREKKESFPLTVTSAQKNPTAFYLCASSIHLDRSYGYTFGSGTRLTVV.

The chain couples TRBV5-5 to TRBJ1-5; unclear D gene. Germline V gene sequence: CDR1 SGHKS, CDR2 YYEKEE (reference sequence). CDR3 length equals 15 residues. V was clipped by 0 bases and J by 0 bases, with 7 bases between them. The CDR3 spells CASSLVSFSNQPQHF. The CDR3 nucleotides are TGTGCCAGCAGCTTGGTCAGTTTTAGCAATCAGCCCCAGCATTTT. Full variable domain (remainder filled in from reference TRBV5-5 and TRBJ1-5): DAGVTQSPTHLIKTRGQQVTLRCSPISGHKSVSWYQQVLGQGPQFIFQYYEKEERGRGNFPDRFSARQFPNYSSELNVNALLLGDSALYLCASSLVSFSNQPQHFGDGTRLSIL.

This rearrangement joins TRBV7-2 to TRBJ1-3; D is unclear. The CDR3 totals 15 residues. Germline V gene lookup returns CDR1 SGHTA and CDR2 FQGNSA. V shed 4 bases and J shed 3 bases, with 13 bases lying between them. The CDR3 bases are TGTGCCAGCAGCTACCCGGTAGCGGTTGGAAACACCATATATTTT. Amino acid sequence: CASSYPVAVGNTIYF. Based on the CDR3 plus reference TRBV7-2 and TRBJ1-3, the full variable domain is GAGVSQSPSNKVTEKGKDVELRCDPISGHTALYWYRQSLGQGLEFLIYFQGNSAPDKSGLPSDRFSAERTGGSVSTLTIQRTQQEDSAVYLCASSYPVAVGNTIYFGEGSWLTVV.

This chain connects TRBV10-3 to TRBJ2-2, with D maybe TRBD1 (5 bases). CDR1 and CDR2 from the germline V gene are ENHRY and SYGVKD. With 0 bases removed from V and 5 bases from J, the gap between germline ends came to 10 bases. The CDR3 has 15 amino acids. The CDR3 DNA reads as TGTGCCATCAGTGAGTCTCTAAGGGGAACCGGGGAGCTGTTTTTT. Encoded protein: CAISESLRGTGELFF.

The V and J genes are TRBV7-2 and TRBJ1-2; D perhaps matches TRBD1 (5 bases). Germline-derived CDR1 and CDR2 are SGHTA and FQGNSA. The CDR3 totals 16 residues. Deletions cut 8 bases from V and 3 bases from J, with 22 bases between. As DNA, the CDR3 is TGTGCCAGCTTCATGCGGGGGGACCCTTCTTACTATGGCTACACCTTC. The encoded protein is CASFMRGDPSYYGYTF.

The chain joins TRBV19 to TRBJ1-2, with 7 positions matching TRBD1. The CDR3 is made up of 13 amino acids. Germline-derived CDR1 and CDR2 are LNHDA and SQIVND (reference sequence). Trimming at V came to 5 bases and at J to 8 bases, leaving 8 bases not matched to a gene. Here the CDR3 reads CASSDRDPGGYTF. DNA of the CDR3: TGTGCCAGTAGTGACAGGGATCCCGGAGGCTACACCTTC.

Comments on this clone: A read error may account for a junction end that differs from germline. The rearrangement links TRBV7-3 to TRBJ1-1, with 8 bases identical to TRBD1. The CDR3 consists of 13 residues. Germline CDR1 reads SGHTA; CDR2 reads FQGTGA. CDR3 protein: CASSFDQGAEAFF. The CDR3, as DNA: TGTGCCAGCAGCTTCGATCAGGGGGCTGAGGCTTTCTTT. The variable domain in full, completed from reference TRBV7-3 and TRBJ1-1, reads GAGVSQTPSNKVTEKGKYVELRCDPISGHTALYWYRQSLGQGPEFLIYFQGTGAADDSGLPNDRFFAVRPEGSVSTLKIQRTERGDSAVYLCASSFDQGAEAFFGQGTRLTVV.

This chain uses TRBV7-6 with TRBJ1-2; a weak D match, TRBD1 (5 bases). Trimming removed 5 bases at V and 14 bases at J, with 15 bases between. This CDR3 spans 11 amino acids. Germline CDR1 reads SGHVS; CDR2 reads FNYEAQ. The CDR3 DNA sequence: TGTGCCAGCAGCACACGGGGGGTCAGGACCTTC. It codes for CASSTRGVRTF.

The V call is TRBV5-1, the J call TRBJ2-1; 11 nucleotides agree with TRBD2. The V gene end was trimmed by 2 bases and the J gene end by 1 base; junction bases not matched to a gene: 5. This CDR3 is built from 17 residues. Germline lookup yields CDR1 SGHRS and CDR2 YFSETQ. The CDR3, as DNA: TGCGCCAGCAGCTTTTTAGCGGGGGGGCCTTCCTACAATGAGCAGTTCTTC. The encoded protein is CASSFLAGGPSYNEQFF.

The V call is TRBV9, the J call TRBJ1-2, with TRBD1 matching over 7 bases. V lost 4 bases, J lost 7 bases, and 7 bases stayed unmatched. CDR3 length: 13 amino acids. Germline V gene lookup returns CDR1 SGDLS and CDR2 YYNGEE. As DNA, the CDR3 is TGTGCCAGCAGCCAGACAGGGTCTGGTGGCTACACCTTC. It translates to CASSQTGSGGYTF. Full variable domain (outside the CDR3, taken from reference TRBV9 and TRBJ1-2): DSGVTQTPKHLITATGQRVTLRCSPRSGDLSVYWYQQSLDQGLQFLIQYYNGEERAKGNILERFSAQQFPDLHSELNLSSLELGDSALYFCASSQTGSGGYTFGSGTRLTVV.

The rearrangement links TRBV30 to TRBJ1-2; D call uncertain. The CDR3 is made up of 14 amino acids. Trimming left V 0 bases short and J 3 bases short, with 11 bases between. Germline V gene data show CDR1 as GTSNPN and CDR2 as SVGIG (reference sequence). The CDR3, as DNA: TGTGCCTGGAGTGTACGGGCCGGGGACTATGGCTACACCTTC. It specifies CAWSVRAGDYGYTF.

V usage is TRBV14 and J usage is TRBJ1-6, with a weak D call TRBD1 (6 bases). The CDR3 is 15 amino acids. Germline V gene lookup returns CDR1 SGHDN and CDR2 FVKESK. V lost 6 bases and J lost 7, with 16 bases in between. CDR3 nucleotide sequence: TGTGCCAGCAGTACCACGCCAGGGGCCAATTCACCCCTCCACTTT. Translation: CASSTTPGANSPLHF.

The chain has TRBV7-2 and TRBJ1-6; D remains ambiguous. Between the trimmed V and J ends, which lost 3 bases and 14 bases, there was a span of 11 bases. Germline assignment: CDR1 SGHTA and CDR2 FQGNSA. This CDR3 is 12 amino acids long. The CDR3 protein is CASSFLTSALHF. CDR3 in DNA: TGTGCCAGCAGCTTTTTAACCTCAGCCCTCCACTTT.

This clone was seen a single time. The chain carries TRBV2 and TRBJ1-4; D uncertain. Trimming stripped 4 bases from V and 8 bases from J, with 14 bases between. CDR1 SNHLY and CDR2 FYNNEI come from the germline V gene. The CDR3 is 14 residues long. CDR3 sequence reads: CASSVGEGIEKLFF. CDR3 nucleotides: TGTGCCAGCAGTGTCGGGGAAGGAATAGAAAAACTGTTTTTT.

The chain has TRBV5-1 and TRBJ2-4; 7 bases are a match to TRBD1. J gave up 3 bases and V 1 base, and 10 bases lay outside the gene matches. CDR3 length equals 17 residues. Looked up from germline, CDR1 is SGHRS and CDR2 is YFSETQ. The CDR3 is CASSLSSPSGGKNIQYF. For the CDR3, the DNA is TGCGCCAGCAGCTTGTCTAGTCCTTCAGGGGGCAAAAACATTCAGTACTTC.

This chain links TRBV30 with TRBJ2-3; D is perhaps TRBD1 (6 bases). Germline lookup yields CDR1 GTSNPN and CDR2 SVGIG (reference sequence). The CDR3 spans 14 residues. The DNA for the CDR3 is TGTGCTGCAACCGGACAGTCTGGCACAGATACGCAGTATTTT. It encodes CAATGQSGTDTQYF.

This chain joins TRBV4-1 and TRBJ2-7; 9 bases align to TRBD2. Germline lookup yields CDR1 MGHRA and CDR2 YSYEKL. With V trimmed by 4 bases and J by 2 bases, 0 bases remained unmatched. The CDR3 runs to 13 residues. The CDR3 spells CASSPSGAYEQYF. The CDR3 coding sequence is TGCGCCAGCAGCCCTAGCGGGGCCTACGAGCAGTACTTC.